The clone carrying this TCR beta chain was observed a few times. Each donor was a Caucasian adult residing in Nashville, Tennessee. The data stem from a study of shared clonotypes between healthy human individuals. Using around 180 ng DNA, about 29,000 T cell genomes, the sorted-subset replicate PCRs were run. Only in-frame clones appear in the TCRdb table, and some are missing; sequencing was by immunoSEQ multiplex PCR. The sample has around 1.1 million clones, approximately 80% seen once. The CDR3 loop spans 14 amino acids. Per the germline V gene, CDR1 is MNHNS and CDR2 is SASEGT. Germline trimming cut 7 bases from V and 4 bases from J; bases unmatched to any gene: 7.

Sequenced sample: memory CD4+ T cells from PBMCs. Stated subset: CD45RA-negative fraction. This sequence joins TRBV6-1 and TRBJ1-5; 7 bases map to TRBD1. This TCR derives from a man in his late teens or twenties in good health. Some clones in this sample may be carry-over from other donors' samples. The CDR3 DNA is TGTGCCAGCACCAGGACAGGTGGGAATCAGCCCCAGCATTTT. It specifies CASTRTGGNQPQHF.